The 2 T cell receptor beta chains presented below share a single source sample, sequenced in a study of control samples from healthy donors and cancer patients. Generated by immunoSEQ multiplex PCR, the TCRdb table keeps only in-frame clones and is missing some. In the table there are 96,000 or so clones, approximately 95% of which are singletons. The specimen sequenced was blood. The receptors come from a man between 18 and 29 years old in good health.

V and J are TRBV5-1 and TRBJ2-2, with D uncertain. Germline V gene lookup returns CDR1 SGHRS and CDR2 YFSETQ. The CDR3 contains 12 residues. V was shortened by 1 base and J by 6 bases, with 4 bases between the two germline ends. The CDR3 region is CASSLISGELFF. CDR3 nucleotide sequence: TGCGCCAGCAGCTTGATTTCCGGGGAGCTGTTTTTT.

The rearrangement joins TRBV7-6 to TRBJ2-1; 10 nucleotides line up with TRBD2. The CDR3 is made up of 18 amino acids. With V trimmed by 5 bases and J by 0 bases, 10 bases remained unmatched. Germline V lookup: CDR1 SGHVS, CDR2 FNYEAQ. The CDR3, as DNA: TGTGCCAGCAGCCCGCCCCTATCTAGCGGGGGCTCCTACAATGAGCAGTTCTTC. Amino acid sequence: CASSPPLSSGGSYNEQFF. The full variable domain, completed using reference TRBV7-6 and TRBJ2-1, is GAGVSQSPRYKVTKRGQDVALRCDPISGHVSLYWYRQALGQGPEFLTYFNYEAQQDKSGLPNDRFSAERPEGSISTLTIQRTEQRDSAMYRCASSPPLSSGGSYNEQFFGPGTRLTVL.